One sample yielded the 16 T cell receptor beta chains listed below, sequenced in a study of identical twins. TCRdb analysed the 5' RACE reads with MiXCR anew, one entry per CDR3 protein. Of under 450,000 distinct CDR3 sequences in the sample, around 18% were seen once. The sequenced sample was naive T cells sorted from blood. The receptors come from a man aged 50 to 59 in good health.

V gene TRBV20-1 combines with J gene TRBJ2-7; 8 nucleotides align to TRBD2. The germline V gene encodes CDR1 DFQATT and CDR2 SNEGSKA (reference sequence). V dropped 5 bases and J dropped 4; count of bases not matched to a gene: 7. The CDR3 runs 13 residues. The CDR3 loop is CSAGTRAEYEQYF. CDR3 DNA sequence: TGCAGTGCTGGGACTAGGGCGGAATACGAGCAGTACTTC.

At least ten counts were recorded for this clonotype. The rearrangement uses TRBV29-1 and TRBJ2-7; 7 bases align to TRBD1. CDR1 is SQVTM and CDR2 is ANQGSEA in the germline V gene. CDR3 size: 12 residues. J lost 5 bases, V lost 5 bases, and 6 bases had no gene match. CDR3 nucleotide sequence: TGCAGCGTTCGATGGGACAGACACGAGCAGTACTTC. Protein: CSVRWDRHEQYF.

This clonotype was counted at least ten times. The rearrangement joins TRBV12-3 or TRBV12-4 to TRBJ2-7; 7 bases map to TRBD2. This CDR3 contains 15 residues. With V trimmed by 5 bases and J by 3 bases, 10 bases remained unmatched. CDR3 nucleotides: TGTGCCAGCAGTCCTTTGGTGGGAGGGCACTACGAGCAGTACTTC. This codes for CASSPLVGGHYEQYF.

This clonotype was counted many times. This chain connects TRBV28 to TRBJ2-7; a weak D match, TRBD1 (6 bases). From germline, CDR1 is MDHEN and CDR2 SYDVKM. The V end lost 8 bases, the J end lost 7 bases, and 15 bases lay between the germline ends. The CDR3 extends over 12 amino acids. CDR3 loop: CASRQRGKEQYF. DNA of the CDR3: TGTGCCAGCCGCCAAAGGGGGAAAGAGCAGTACTTC.

This clonotype was picked up a small number of times. This sequence joins TRBV4-2 and TRBJ1-5; D is uncertain. From germline, CDR1 is LGHNA and CDR2 YNFKEQ. The CDR3 has 14 residues. Between the trimmed V and J ends, which lost 4 bases and 2 bases, there was a span of 9 bases. The CDR3 protein is CASSPGRRNQPQHF. The DNA of the CDR3 is TGTGCCAGCAGCCCCGGACGACGCAATCAGCCCCAGCATTTT.

This clonotype was counted only a few times. The chain carries TRBV3-1 and TRBJ2-7; no clear D. Trimming removed 3 bases from V and 3 bases from J, with 12 bases in between. CDR3 length: 14 residues. Germline assignment: CDR1 LGHDT and CDR2 YNNKEL (reference sequence). As DNA, the CDR3 is TGTGCCAGCAGCCATCCCCTCTGGAGCTACGAGCAGTACTTC. Translation gives CASSHPLWSYEQYF.

V and J are TRBV6-5 and TRBJ1-1; weak D call: TRBD1 (5 bases). In germline, CDR1 is MNHEY, CDR2 SVGAGI. With 3 bases removed from V and 3 bases from J, the gap between germline ends came to 8 bases. This CDR3 is 13 amino acids long. Here the CDR3 reads CASSYGTHTEAFF. DNA for the CDR3: TGTGCCAGCAGTTATGGGACCCACACTGAAGCTTTCTTT.

There are a few counts of this clonotype. The rearrangement links TRBV28 to TRBJ2-7; D remains ambiguous. Germline V CDR1 and CDR2: MDHEN, SYDVKM. Between the trimmed V and J ends, which lost 3 bases and 0 bases, there was a span of 12 bases. The CDR3 spans 15 residues. The CDR3 nucleotides are TGTGCCAGCAGTTTTGGGCAGCCGAGCTCCTACGAGCAGTACTTC. It codes for CASSFGQPSSYEQYF. Based on the CDR3 plus reference TRBV28 and TRBJ2-7, the full variable domain is DVKVTQSSRYLVKRTGEKVFLECVQDMDHENMFWYRQDPGLGLRLIYFSYDVKMKEKGDIPEGYSVSREKKERFSLILESASTNQTSMYLCASSFGQPSSYEQYFGPGTRLTVT.

This clonotype appeared a few times. The V call is TRBV5-6, the J call TRBJ2-2; no reliable D call. Germline CDR1 reads SGHDT; CDR2 reads YYEEEE. Deletions cut 1 base from V and 10 bases from J, with 14 bases between. This CDR3 has 14 residues. The CDR3 reads CASSLLGLSSELFF. CDR3 DNA sequence: TGTGCCAGCAGCTTGCTTGGGTTAAGTTCGGAGCTGTTTTTT.

This clonotype was picked up many times. The V call is TRBV28, the J call TRBJ2-2; D is ambiguous. Per the germline V gene, CDR1 is MDHEN and CDR2 is SYDVKM. CDR3 length: 12 amino acids. The V end was cut by 5 bases, the J end by 5 bases, with 6 bases between. Here the CDR3 DNA reads TGTGCCAGCAGTACACCGACCGGGGAGCTGTTTTTT. Its translation is CASSTPTGELFF. Using reference TRBV28 and TRBJ2-2 for the parts outside the CDR3, the full variable domain is DVKVTQSSRYLVKRTGEKVFLECVQDMDHENMFWYRQDPGLGLRLIYFSYDVKMKEKGDIPEGYSVSREKKERFSLILESASTNQTSMYLCASSTPTGELFFGEGSRLTVL.

This clonotype was seen only a few times. V gene TRBV3-1 combines with J gene TRBJ1-2; D remains ambiguous. V was shortened by 0 bases and J by 4 bases, with 15 bases between the two germline ends. Germline values: CDR1 LGHDT, CDR2 YNNKEL (reference sequence). The CDR3 covers 16 residues. CDR3 nucleotide sequence: TGTGCCAGCAGCCAAGACCGACGGGAAAGGAGCTATGGCTACACCTTC. It encodes CASSQDRRERSYGYTF.

This clonotype was seen a few times. The J gene is TRBJ1-1, the V gene TRBV27; D is perhaps TRBD1 (6 bases). Trimming shortened V by 0 bases and J by 5 bases, and 13 bases separated the two germline ends. The CDR3 totals 15 residues. Germline V lookup: CDR1 MNHEY, CDR2 SMNVEV (reference sequence). In DNA form, the CDR3 reads TGTGCCAGCAGTTTATCGATTGGGGGCTGGACTGAAGCTTTCTTT. Translation gives CASSLSIGGWTEAFF.

Ten or more counts support this clonotype. The chain links TRBV10-3 to TRBJ2-7, with 8 bases lining up with TRBD1. J was trimmed by 6 bases and V by 4 bases; bases with no gene match: 5. Germline V CDR1 and CDR2: ENHRY, SYGVKD. CDR3 size: 13 residues. The CDR3, as DNA: TGTGCCATCAGTGTTGACAGGGGATCCGAGCAGTACTTC. Translation: CAISVDRGSEQYF.

The rearrangement uses TRBV5-1 and TRBJ2-7; possible D gene TRBD2, 6 bases. The germline V gene has CDR1 SGHRS and CDR2 YFSETQ. The CDR3 consists of 14 residues. V was shortened by 7 bases and J by 3 bases, with 17 bases between the two germline ends. The CDR3 bases are TGCGCCAGCCGGCACACGGGAGAGAACTACGAGCAGTACTTC. Protein: CASRHTGENYEQYF. Using reference TRBV5-1 and TRBJ2-7 for the parts outside the CDR3, the full variable domain is KAGVTQTPRYLIKTRGQQVTLSCSPISGHRSVSWYQQTPGQGLQFLFEYFSETQRNKGNFPGRFSGRQFSNSRSEMNVSTLELGDSALYLCASRHTGENYEQYFGPGTRLTVT.

In its sample, this clonotype was seen a few times. The J gene is TRBJ2-7, the V gene TRBV7-2; 8 nucleotides agree with TRBD1. The CDR3 is made up of 13 amino acids. The J segment lost 3 bases and the V segment lost 4 bases, leaving 2 bases of the junction unmatched. Germline CDR1 and CDR2: SGHTA and FQGNSA. As DNA, the CDR3 is TGTGCCAGCAGCTCACAGGGGGGCTACGAGCAGTACTTC. Residues: CASSSQGGYEQYF.

This clonotype was found a few times. The chain couples TRBV6-1 to TRBJ2-5, with 14 bases identical to TRBD2. CDR1 and CDR2 (germline): MNHNS, SASEGT. The CDR3 spans 17 residues. Trimming at V came to 6 bases and at J to 5 bases, leaving 11 bases not matched to a gene. The chain's CDR3 is CASSPRLAGGLGETQYF. The CDR3 DNA reads TGTGCCAGCAGCCCCCGACTAGCGGGGGGGCTTGGGGAGACCCAGTACTTC.